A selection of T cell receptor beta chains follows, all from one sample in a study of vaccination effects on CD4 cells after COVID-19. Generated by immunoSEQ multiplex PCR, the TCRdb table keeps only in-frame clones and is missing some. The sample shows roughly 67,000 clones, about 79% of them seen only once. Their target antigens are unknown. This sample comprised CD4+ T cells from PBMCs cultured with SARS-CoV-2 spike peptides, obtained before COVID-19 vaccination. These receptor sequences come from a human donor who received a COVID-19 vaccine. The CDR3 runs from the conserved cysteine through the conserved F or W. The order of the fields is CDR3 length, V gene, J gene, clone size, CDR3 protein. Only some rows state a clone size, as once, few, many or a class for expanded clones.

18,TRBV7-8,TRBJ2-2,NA,CASSWGQGVMGDTGELFF
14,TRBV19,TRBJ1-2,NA,CASTPPRGNYGYTF
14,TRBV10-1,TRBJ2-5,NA,CASSESRGRETQYF
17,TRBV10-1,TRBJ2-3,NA,CASSERAGQGVPDTQYF
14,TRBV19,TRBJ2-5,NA,CASRERGGRETQYF
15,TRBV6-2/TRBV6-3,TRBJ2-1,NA,CASSYTRGAYNEQFF
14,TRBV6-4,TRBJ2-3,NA,CASSDSARTDTQYF
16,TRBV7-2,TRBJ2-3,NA,CASRPPGARSTDTQYF
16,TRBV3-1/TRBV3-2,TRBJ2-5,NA,CASSQGMGGGRETQYF
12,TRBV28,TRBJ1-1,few,CASSLGPRVAFF
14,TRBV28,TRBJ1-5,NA,CASSLGQLNQPQHF
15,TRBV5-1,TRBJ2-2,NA,CASSGDGANTGELFF
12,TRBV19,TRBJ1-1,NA,CASSISGTAAFF
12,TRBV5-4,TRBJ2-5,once,CASSLVGETQYF
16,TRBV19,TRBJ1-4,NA,CASSRTTQVTNEKLFF
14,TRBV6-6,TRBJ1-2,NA,CASSFTTGEYGYTF
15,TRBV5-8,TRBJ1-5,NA,CASSLGRISNQPQHF
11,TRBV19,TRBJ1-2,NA,CASSTRTENTF
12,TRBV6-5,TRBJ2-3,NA,CASRGGTDTQYF
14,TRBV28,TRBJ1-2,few,CASRGAMGAYGYTF
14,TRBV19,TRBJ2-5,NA,CASSGTGSQETQYF
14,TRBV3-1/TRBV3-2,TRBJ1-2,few,CASSRREGNYGYTF
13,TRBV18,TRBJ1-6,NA,CASSQGADSPLHF
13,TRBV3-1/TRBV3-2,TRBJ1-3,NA,CASSQSSGNTIYF
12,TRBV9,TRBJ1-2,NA,CASSVGARGYTF
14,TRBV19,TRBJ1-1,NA,CASSATRMNTEAFF
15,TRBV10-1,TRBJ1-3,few,CASTVPVECGNTIYF
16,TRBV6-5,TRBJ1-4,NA,CASSSRTGSTNEKLFF
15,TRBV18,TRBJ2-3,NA,CASSPGSYHTDTQYF
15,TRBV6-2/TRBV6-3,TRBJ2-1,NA,CASSNRLAGGWEQFF
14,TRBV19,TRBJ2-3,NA,CASKAGPSTDTQYF
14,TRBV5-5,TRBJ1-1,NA,CASIRQGGVSEAFF
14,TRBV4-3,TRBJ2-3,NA,CASSLDTSTDTQYF
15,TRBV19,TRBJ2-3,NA,CASKNRVRSTDTQYF
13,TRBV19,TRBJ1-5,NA,CASSSRVNQPQHF
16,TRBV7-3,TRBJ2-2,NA,CASSPDRLSRAGELFF
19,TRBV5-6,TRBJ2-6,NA,CASSTWGTGVPSGANVLTF
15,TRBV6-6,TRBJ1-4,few,CASSFHRATNEKLFF
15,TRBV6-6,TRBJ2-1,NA,CASSRTGGGYNEQFF
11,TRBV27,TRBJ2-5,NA,CASKKGETQYF
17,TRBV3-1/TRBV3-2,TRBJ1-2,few,CASSQTQGLQANYGYTF